The 21 T cell receptor beta chains below come from one sample, sequenced in a study of blood T cell repertoires in COVID-19. Data came from immunoSEQ multiplex PCR; TCRdb stores just in-frame clones and leaves some out. The sample gives approximately 260,000 clones, 85% to 95% of which show up once; 1.5% to 2% is in the top ten. The material sequenced was PBMCs or T cells enriched from blood (not recorded which). The receptors stem from a woman aged 18-29 years who had recovered from COVID-19.

This clone was recorded once. V usage is TRBV6-6 and J usage is TRBJ1-5; TRBD1 matches 7 bases. Germline V gene data show CDR1 as MNHNY and CDR2 as SVGAGI (reference sequence). This CDR3 has 12 residues. V shed 11 bases, J shed 7 bases, and the junction held 8 bases outside the gene matches. CDR3 bases: TGTGCCGCAAGCACAGGGGACCAGCCCCAGCATTTT. It translates to CAASTGDQPQHF.

The chain employs TRBV19 and TRBJ1-2; D remains unclear. Germline V gene sequence: CDR1 LNHDA, CDR2 SQIVND (reference sequence). Trimming stripped 0 bases from V and 7 bases from J, with 15 bases between. The CDR3 is 15 residues long. The DNA of the CDR3 is TGTGCCAGTAGTATAGATCGGCACAGCCCTCGTGGCTACACCTTC. It is translated as CASSIDRHSPRGYTF.

The gene calls are TRBV9 and TRBJ2-5; TRBD1 agrees at 8 bases. V shed 4 bases and J 0 bases; nucleotides not matched to a gene: 5. CDR1 SGDLS and CDR2 YYNGEE come from the germline V gene. This CDR3 contains 15 residues. The CDR3: CASSSHRGDQETQYF. CDR3 DNA: TGTGCCAGCAGCTCCCACAGGGGGGACCAAGAGACCCAGTACTTC.

The count of this clone is one. J is TRBJ2-4 and V is TRBV28; possibly TRBD2 for D (6 bases). CDR3 length: 15 amino acids. The germline V and J ends were trimmed by 4 bases and 0 bases, with 10 bases remaining between them. Per germline, CDR1 MDHEN and CDR2 SYDVKM. The DNA of the CDR3 is TGTGCCAGCAGTTCTGGGGGGTTAGCCAAAAACATTCAGTACTTC. Its protein is CASSSGGLAKNIQYF.

The rearrangement joins TRBV12-5 to TRBJ1-2; no clear D gene. Germline CDR1 is LGHNT and CDR2 is FRNRAP. The V and J ends lost 0 bases and 5 bases respectively, with 7 bases between them. CDR3 length equals 13 residues. The CDR3 region is CASGLVGVYGYTF. CDR3 DNA sequence: TGTGCTAGTGGTTTGGTGGGAGTATATGGCTACACCTTC.

This chain uses TRBV4-1 with TRBJ2-7; weak D call: TRBD2 (5 bases). Germline V gene sequence: CDR1 MGHRA, CDR2 YSYEKL. Trimming cost V 3 bases and J 5 bases, with 20 bases left between them. The CDR3 loop spans 16 amino acids. The CDR3 nucleotides are TGCGCCAGCAGCCATTCAGGAGCAGCGGTCGAAGACGAGCAGTACTTC. Encoded protein: CASSHSGAAVEDEQYF.

The rearrangement uses TRBV2 and TRBJ1-2, with D unresolved. Germline CDR1 SNHLY, CDR2 FYNNEI. CDR3 length equals 14 residues. V gave up 4 bases and J gave up 7 bases, with 16 bases separating them. The CDR3 loop is CASSGVAGPAGYTF. In DNA, the CDR3 is TGTGCCAGCAGTGGGGTGGCAGGTCCAGCTGGCTACACCTTC.

This chain links TRBV28 with TRBJ2-7; 9 nucleotides agree with TRBD1. Germline V gives CDR1 MDHEN, CDR2 SYDVKM. V was clipped by 7 bases and J by 6 bases; unmatched bases: 10. This CDR3 contains 14 residues. CDR3 in amino acids: CASNLPGTGSEQYF. CDR3 sequence (DNA): TGTGCCAGCAACCTCCCCGGGACAGGGTCCGAGCAGTACTTC.

CDR3 DNA: TGTGCCAGCAGCGCGACTAGCGGGCTCACCGGGGAGCTGTTTTTT. Translating it yields CASSATSGLTGELFF. The chain uses TRBV3-1 (or the pseudogene TRBV3-2) and TRBJ2-2; 10 bases align to TRBD2. Germline CDR1 is LGHDT and CDR2 is YNNKEL (reference sequence). This CDR3 is 15 amino acids long. The J segment lost 4 bases and the V segment lost 5 bases, leaving 4 bases of the junction unmatched.

This clone was recorded once. V is TRBV29-1 and J is TRBJ1-5; D gene uncertain. Germline V gene sequence: CDR1 SQVTM, CDR2 ANQGSEA. The V gene lost 4 bases and the J gene lost 7 bases, with 14 bases spanning the gap. This CDR3 is 13 amino acids long. The CDR3 is CSVGGNAGQPQHF. CDR3 sequence (DNA): TGCAGCGTTGGTGGTAACGCGGGGCAGCCCCAGCATTTT.

The chain is built from TRBV7-2 and TRBJ2-5, with 8 bases matching TRBD2. The CDR3 totals 17 residues. V dropped 1 base and J dropped 3; count of bases not matched to a gene: 10. Germline CDR1 and CDR2: SGHTA and FQGNSA. The CDR3: CASSLVPAGAIKETQYF. The CDR3 nucleotides read TGTGCCAGCAGCTTAGTGCCAGCGGGGGCGATTAAAGAGACCCAGTACTTC.

The chain is built from TRBV11-2 and TRBJ2-7, with 11 bases aligning to TRBD2. The CDR3 runs to 15 residues. Looked up from germline, CDR1 is SGHAT and CDR2 is FQNNGV. V lost 5 bases to trimming and J lost 4 bases; unmatched junction nucleotides: 7. CDR3 in DNA: TGTGCCAGCAGCCCCGGCCTAGCGGGGGGTTACGAGCAGTACTTC. Its protein is CASSPGLAGGYEQYF.

This clone occurred once. This chain connects TRBV5-1 to TRBJ2-3, with 13 bases identical to TRBD2. CDR3 length: 16 residues. Germline V CDR1 and CDR2: SGHRS, YFSETQ. Germline trimming cut 4 bases from V and 0 bases from J; bases unmatched to any gene: 2. The CDR3 nucleotides are TGCGCCAGCAGCCCGACTAGCGGGGGGAGCACAGATACGCAGTATTTT. This encodes CASSPTSGGSTDTQYF. The variable domain in full, with the rest retrieved from reference TRBV5-1 and TRBJ2-3, is KAGVTQTPRYLIKTRGQQVTLSCSPISGHRSVSWYQQTPGQGLQFLFEYFSETQRNKGNFPGRFSGRQFSNSRSEMNVSTLELGDSALYLCASSPTSGGSTDTQYFGPGTRLTVL.

The chain recombines TRBV29-1 with TRBJ2-7; 9 bases are shared with TRBD1. The V and J ends lost 4 bases and 9 bases, in that order; junction bases with no gene match: 4. CDR3 size: 11 residues. The germline V gene has CDR1 SQVTM and CDR2 ANQGSEA. CDR3 nucleotides: TGCAGCGTTGGGACAGGGGCGATGCAGTACTTC. This encodes CSVGTGAMQYF.

V usage is TRBV4-1 and J usage is TRBJ1-2, with D possibly being TRBD1 (5 bases). V shed 2 bases and J shed 3 bases, with 16 bases lying between them. The CDR3 is 16 residues long. Looked up from germline, CDR1 is MGHRA and CDR2 is YSYEKL. CDR3 DNA sequence: TGCGCCAGCAGCCAAAGAAGTGGAGACAGCTACTATGGCTACACCTTC. This gives the protein CASSQRSGDSYYGYTF.

V is TRBV5-1 and J is TRBJ1-1; 9 nucleotides agree with TRBD1. After removal of 7 bases from V and 3 bases from J, the junction contained 4 bases not matched to a gene. Germline V lookup: CDR1 SGHRS, CDR2 YFSETQ. CDR3 length: 13 amino acids. The DNA for the CDR3 is TGCGCCAGCGGGCGACAGGGGGACACTGAAGCTTTCTTT. Translation gives CASGRQGDTEAFF. The full variable domain, with the rest looked up from reference TRBV5-1 and TRBJ1-1, is KAGVTQTPRYLIKTRGQQVTLSCSPISGHRSVSWYQQTPGQGLQFLFEYFSETQRNKGNFPGRFSGRQFSNSRSEMNVSTLELGDSALYLCASGRQGDTEAFFGQGTRLTVV.

V is TRBV10-3 and J is TRBJ2-7, with 9 bases aligning to TRBD2. The germline V gene has CDR1 ENHRY and CDR2 SYGVKD. This CDR3 spans 15 amino acids. The trim removed 4 bases at V and 3 bases at J, leaving 7 bases unmatched. The CDR3, as DNA: TGTGCCATCAGTGGGGCCAGCGGGAGGAACTACGAGCAGTACTTC. Its protein product is CAISGASGRNYEQYF.

This clone has only a few counts. CDR3 coding DNA: TGTGCCAGCAGCTCCCGGGCGGGGATCACAGATACGCAGTATTTT. Translating it yields CASSSRAGITDTQYF. The chain employs TRBV5-4 and TRBJ2-3; D may be TRBD2 (6 bases). Germline lookup yields CDR1 SGHNT and CDR2 YYREEE (reference sequence). The CDR3 consists of 15 residues. V shed 3 bases and J shed 2 bases, with 13 bases lying between them.

The gene calls are TRBV29-1 and TRBJ1-2; weak D call: TRBD1 (6 bases). Deletions cut 4 bases from V and 6 bases from J, with 12 bases between. Germline V gene lookup returns CDR1 SQVTM and CDR2 ANQGSEA. CDR3 length: 12 residues. The CDR3 sequence is CSVGAAGDGYTF. The DNA for the CDR3 is TGCAGCGTTGGCGCGGCAGGGGATGGCTACACCTTC. The full variable domain, completed using reference TRBV29-1 and TRBJ1-2, is SAVISQKPSRDICQRGTSLTIQCQVDSQVTMMFWYRQQPGQSLTLIATANQGSEATYESGFVIDKFPISRPNLTFSTLTVSNMSPEDSSIYLCSVGAAGDGYTFGSGTRLTVV.

The chain has TRBV7-2 and TRBJ2-7; no firm D call. Germline V CDR1 and CDR2: SGHTA, FQGNSA. The V and J ends lost 2 bases and 0 bases respectively, with 11 bases between them. This CDR3 has 15 residues. The CDR3: CASSLNPVSSYEQYF. CDR3 coding DNA: TGTGCCAGCAGCTTAAATCCCGTCTCCTCCTACGAGCAGTACTTC.

The chain couples TRBV5-5 to TRBJ2-1; D gene unclear. Germline V gene lookup returns CDR1 SGHKS and CDR2 YYEKEE (reference sequence). The CDR3 runs 15 residues. Between the trimmed V and J ends, which lost 1 base and 0 bases, there was a span of 8 bases. CDR3: CASSLSGYSYNEQFF. The CDR3 DNA follows: TGTGCCAGCAGCTTGTCCGGGTACTCCTACAATGAGCAGTTCTTC.